This TCR beta chain comes out of a study of cytomegalovirus exposure and HLA in healthy donors. The sample holds a few counts of this clone. It was with 60 Vbeta and 13 Jbeta primers that the PCR ran. Per the study methods: Approximately 80 million unique TCR beta chains, approximately 11 million of them shared, were counted by a later analysis. Clones were sequenced by immunoSEQ multiplex PCR, and TCRdb holds only the in-frame ones, with some missing. V and J calls and clone size are copied from that table; D and trimming were computed from the DNA. Here the sample spans 150,000 to 200,000 clones, approximately 80% being singletons. Specimen: PBMCs. The clonotype comes from a woman in her fifties or sixties in good health and CMV-seropositive.

The CDR3 DNA follows: TGTGCCAGCAGCTTTTCTAGCGGGAGCTATGAGCAGTTCTTC. The encoded protein is CASSFSSGSYEQFF. V gene TRBV7-2 combines with J gene TRBJ2-1; 10 bases are a match to TRBD2. Trimming cost V 3 bases and J 8 bases; bases outside gene matches: 4. Germline V gene sequence: CDR1 SGHTA, CDR2 FQGNSA. This CDR3 region has 14 residues.